The 11 T cell receptor beta chains given below trace back to one sample, sequenced in a study of blood T cell repertoires in COVID-19. TCRdb's table, derived via immunoSEQ multiplex PCR, lists solely in-frame clones and lacks some. The repertoire includes fewer than 75,000 clones, approximately 87% of them detected once, and about 6.3% sits in the top ten. The specimen sequenced was peripheral blood. Receptor source: a man aged 60 to 69 with active or convalescent COVID-19.

This clone was recorded once. The same CDR3 can be traced to other DNA sequences in this sample. The chain links TRBV27 to TRBJ1-3; D ambiguous. The germline V gene has CDR1 MNHEY and CDR2 SMNVEV (reference sequence). The CDR3 contains 14 residues. Between the trimmed V and J ends, which lost 6 bases and 2 bases, there was a span of 11 bases. The CDR3 protein is CASSLGRAGNTIYF. The CDR3 DNA is TGTGCCAGCAGCCTAGGGAGGGCTGGAAACACCATATATTTT.

This chain links TRBV5-1 with TRBJ2-5, with TRBD2 as a possible D gene (5 bases). V was clipped by 3 bases and J by 2 bases, with 8 bases between them. The germline V gene encodes CDR1 SGHRS and CDR2 YFSETQ. This CDR3 spans 13 amino acids. The CDR3 sequence: CASSYRGQETQYF. The CDR3 DNA reads as TGCGCCAGCAGCTATCGGGGACAAGAGACCCAGTACTTC.

The CDR3 nucleotides read TGCGCCAGCAGCTTAACCGGGACAGTCGTCAAAGGAGGGACTGAAGCTTTCTTT. Translating gives CASSLTGTVVKGGTEAFF. The chain combines TRBV5-1 with TRBJ1-1; 7 nucleotides line up with TRBD1. Unmatched junction bases numbered 18, after V lost 2 bases and J lost 5 bases. There are 18 residues in the CDR3. The germline gives CDR1 SGHRS, CDR2 YFSETQ. Full variable domain (missing parts from reference TRBV5-1 and TRBJ1-1): KAGVTQTPRYLIKTRGQQVTLSCSPISGHRSVSWYQQTPGQGLQFLFEYFSETQRNKGNFPGRFSGRQFSNSRSEMNVSTLELGDSALYLCASSLTGTVVKGGTEAFFGQGTRLTVV.

This clone was counted only a few times. This sequence joins TRBV7-2 and TRBJ2-1; a weak D match, TRBD1 (5 bases). This CDR3 has 14 amino acids. Trimming left V 1 base short and J 7 bases short, with 11 bases between. The germline V gene has CDR1 SGHTA and CDR2 FQGNSA. DNA of the CDR3: TGTGCCAGCAGCTTAGGGGGCGCTTTAAATGAGCAGTTCTTC. Amino acid sequence: CASSLGGALNEQFF.

V is TRBV3-1 (or the pseudogene TRBV3-2) and J is TRBJ1-1, with a tentative D call TRBD1 (6 bases). V was pared by 4 bases and J by 2 bases, with 8 bases between. CDR3 length: 13 amino acids. Per germline, CDR1 LGHDT and CDR2 YNNKEL (reference sequence). DNA of the CDR3: TGTGCCAGCAGCCCGGGACATAACACTGAAGCTTTCTTT. Translating gives CASSPGHNTEAFF.

V and J are TRBV19 and TRBJ1-5; weak D call: TRBD1 (5 bases). V lost 1 base and J lost 1, with 14 bases in between. Germline V gives CDR1 LNHDA, CDR2 SQIVND (reference sequence). The CDR3 extends over 17 amino acids. This CDR3 is CASSIAGGSGSNQPQHF. For the CDR3, the DNA is TGTGCCAGTAGTATAGCCGGGGGTTCGGGAAGCAATCAGCCCCAGCATTTT.

The genes are TRBV5-1 and TRBJ2-1, with D possibly being TRBD1 (5 bases). Germline V gives CDR1 SGHRS, CDR2 YFSETQ. This CDR3 has 12 amino acids. V gave up 4 bases and J gave up 5 bases, with 7 bases separating them. The CDR3 nucleotides are TGCGCCAGCAGCCCACAGGACAATGAGCAGTTCTTC. Translated, it gives CASSPQDNEQFF.

This sequence joins TRBV12-3 or TRBV12-4 and TRBJ2-3, with D uncertain. The CDR3 runs to 11 residues. V lost 4 bases to trimming and J lost 6 bases, with 5 bases between them. The CDR3 reads CASSYSDTQYF. The CDR3 region has the DNA TGTGCCAGCAGTTACTCGGATACGCAGTATTTT.

The rearrangement links TRBV7-2 to TRBJ2-7; no reliable D call. Trimming shortened V by 1 base and J by 9 bases, and 16 bases separated the two germline ends. The germline gives CDR1 SGHTA, CDR2 FQGNSA. The CDR3 extends over 14 amino acids. The CDR3 sequence is CASSLVGQITGQYF. CDR3 coding DNA: TGTGCCAGCAGCTTAGTCGGCCAGATTACGGGGCAGTACTTC. Drawing the rest from reference TRBV7-2 and TRBJ2-7, the complete variable domain is GAGVSQSPSNKVTEKGKDVELRCDPISGHTALYWYRQSLGQGLEFLIYFQGNSAPDKSGLPSDRFSAERTGGSVSTLTIQRTQQEDSAVYLCASSLVGQITGQYFGPGTRLTVT.

The chain couples TRBV10-2 to TRBJ1-4, with 9 bases that match TRBD1. J was trimmed by 8 bases and V by 2 bases; bases with no gene match: 3. Germline lookup yields CDR1 WSHSY and CDR2 SAAADI. This CDR3 spans 14 amino acids. DNA for the CDR3: TGCGCCAGCAGTGAGAGGGACAGGGCGGAAAAACTGTTTTTT. This codes for CASSERDRAEKLFF.

The rearrangement uses TRBV7-9 and TRBJ2-5, with D perhaps TRBD1 (6 bases). V lost 5 bases and J 3 bases, leaving 16 bases between the germline ends. Germline CDR1 and CDR2: SEHNR and FQNEAQ (reference sequence). The CDR3 contains 15 residues. The CDR3 here is CASSRPGRTEETQYF. CDR3 DNA sequence: TGTGCCAGCAGCCGCCCGGGACGGACAGAAGAGACCCAGTACTTC.